This T cell receptor (beta chain) was found in a study of T-cell memory formation after mild COVID-19. Regarding the study as a whole: SARS-CoV-2 specificity was not confirmed for second-wave clones peaking on day 37.

TCRdb passed the 5' RACE reads through MiXCR, listing each CDR3 protein once. The sample has about 240,000 distinct CDR3 sequences, over 8.5% seen once. Germline V gives CDR1 SGHAT, CDR2 FQDESV (reference sequence). This CDR3 is 16 amino acids long. V lost 4 bases to trimming and J lost 4 bases; unmatched junction nucleotides: 8. About this clonotype itself: The antigen remains undetermined.

The chain links TRBV11-1 to TRBJ2-5; 11 bases align to TRBD1. The clonotype was recovered from a man between 18 and 35 years old who had mild COVID-19 (a few samples of this study predate the infection). Cell type and time point are not known. Sequencing was performed on PBMCs or a T cell subset sorted from them (not recorded which). The CDR3 protein is CASSSDRTGGGETQYF. The CDR3 nucleotides read TGTGCCAGCAGCTCTGATCGGACAGGGGGCGGAGAGACCCAGTACTTC.